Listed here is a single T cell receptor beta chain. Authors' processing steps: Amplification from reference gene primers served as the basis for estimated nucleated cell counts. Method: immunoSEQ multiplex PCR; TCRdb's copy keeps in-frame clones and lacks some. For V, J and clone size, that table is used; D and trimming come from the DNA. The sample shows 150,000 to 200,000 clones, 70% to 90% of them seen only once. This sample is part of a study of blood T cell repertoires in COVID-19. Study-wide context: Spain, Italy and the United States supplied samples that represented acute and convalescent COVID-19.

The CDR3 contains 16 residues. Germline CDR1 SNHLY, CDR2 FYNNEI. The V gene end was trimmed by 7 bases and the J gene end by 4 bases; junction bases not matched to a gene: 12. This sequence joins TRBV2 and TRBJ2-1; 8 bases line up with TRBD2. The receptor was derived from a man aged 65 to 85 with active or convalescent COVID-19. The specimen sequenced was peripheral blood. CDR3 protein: CASKGFQAGAYNEQFF. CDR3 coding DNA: TGTGCCAGCAAGGGATTCCAAGCGGGAGCTTACAATGAGCAGTTCTTC.